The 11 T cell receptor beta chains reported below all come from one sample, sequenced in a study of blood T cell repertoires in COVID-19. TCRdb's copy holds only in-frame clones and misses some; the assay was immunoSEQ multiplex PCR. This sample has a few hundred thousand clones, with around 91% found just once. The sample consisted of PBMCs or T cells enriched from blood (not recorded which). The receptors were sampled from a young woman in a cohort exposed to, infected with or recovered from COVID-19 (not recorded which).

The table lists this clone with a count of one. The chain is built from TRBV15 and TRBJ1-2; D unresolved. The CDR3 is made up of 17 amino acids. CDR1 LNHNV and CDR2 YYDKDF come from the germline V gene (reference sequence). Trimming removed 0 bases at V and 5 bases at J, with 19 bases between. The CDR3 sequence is CATSRDKEAAKPYGYTF. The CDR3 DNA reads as TGTGCCACCAGCAGAGATAAGGAGGCAGCGAAACCTTATGGCTACACCTTC. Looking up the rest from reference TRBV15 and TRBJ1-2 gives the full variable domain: DAMVIQNPRYQVTQFGKPVTLSCSQTLNHNVMYWYQQKSSQAPKLLFHYYDKDFNNEADTPDNFQSRRPNTSFCFLDIRSPGLGDTAMYLCATSRDKEAAKPYGYTFGSGTRLTVV.

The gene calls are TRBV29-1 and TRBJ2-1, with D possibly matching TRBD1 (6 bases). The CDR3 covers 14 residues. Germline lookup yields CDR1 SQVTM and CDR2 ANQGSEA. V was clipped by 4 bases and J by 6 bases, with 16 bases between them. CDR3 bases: TGCAGCGTTGGGCCGGGACAAAGACTCAATGAGCAGTTCTTC. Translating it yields CSVGPGQRLNEQFF.

The DNA of the CDR3 is TGTGCCAGTAGTATCGATAGGAGGAACACTGAAGCTTTCTTT. Its protein product is CASSIDRRNTEAFF. The gene calls are TRBV19 and TRBJ1-1; D unresolved. This CDR3 has 14 residues. V was cut by 3 bases and J by 1 base, with 9 bases left in between. Looked up from germline, CDR1 is LNHDA and CDR2 is SQIVND (reference sequence).

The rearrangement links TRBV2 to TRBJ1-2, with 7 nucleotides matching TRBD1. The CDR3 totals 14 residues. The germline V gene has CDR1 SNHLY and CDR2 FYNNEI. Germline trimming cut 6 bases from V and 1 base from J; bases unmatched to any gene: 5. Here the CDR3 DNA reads TGTGCCAGCAGGTACGGGACAGATAACTATGGCTACACCTTC. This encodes CASRYGTDNYGYTF.

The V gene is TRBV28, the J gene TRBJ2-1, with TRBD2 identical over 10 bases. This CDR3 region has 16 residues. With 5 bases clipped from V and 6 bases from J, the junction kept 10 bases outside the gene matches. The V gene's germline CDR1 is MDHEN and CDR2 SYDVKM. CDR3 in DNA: TGTGCCAGCAGTCCCCCCAGCGGGGGGGCCGTCAATGAGCAGTTCTTC. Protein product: CASSPPSGGAVNEQFF.

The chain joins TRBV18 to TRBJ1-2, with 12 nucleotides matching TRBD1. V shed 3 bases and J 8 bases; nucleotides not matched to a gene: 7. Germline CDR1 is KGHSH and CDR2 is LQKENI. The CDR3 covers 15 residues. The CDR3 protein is CASSPGQGAAKGYTF. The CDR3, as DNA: TGTGCCAGCTCACCGGGACAGGGGGCGGCTAAGGGCTACACCTTC.

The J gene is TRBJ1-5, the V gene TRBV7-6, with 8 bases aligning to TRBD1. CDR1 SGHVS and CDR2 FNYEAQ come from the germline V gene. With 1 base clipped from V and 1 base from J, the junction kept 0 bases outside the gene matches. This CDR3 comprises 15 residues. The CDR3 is CASSLGQGSNQPQHF. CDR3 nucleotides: TGTGCCAGCAGCTTAGGACAGGGGAGCAATCAGCCCCAGCATTTT.

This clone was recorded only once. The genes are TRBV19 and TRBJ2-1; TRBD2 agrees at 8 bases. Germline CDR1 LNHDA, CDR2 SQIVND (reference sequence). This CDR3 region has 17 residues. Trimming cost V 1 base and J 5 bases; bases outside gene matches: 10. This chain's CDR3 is CASSIAAGLAANNEQFF. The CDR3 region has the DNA TGTGCCAGTAGTATAGCCGCCGGACTAGCCGCAAACAATGAGCAGTTCTTC.

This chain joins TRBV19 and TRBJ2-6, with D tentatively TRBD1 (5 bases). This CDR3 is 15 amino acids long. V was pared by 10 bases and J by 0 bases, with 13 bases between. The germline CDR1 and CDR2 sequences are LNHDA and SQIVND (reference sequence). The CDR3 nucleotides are TGTGCCACCACCGTTCAGGGCTCTGGGGCCAACGTCCTGACTTTC. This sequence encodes CATTVQGSGANVLTF.

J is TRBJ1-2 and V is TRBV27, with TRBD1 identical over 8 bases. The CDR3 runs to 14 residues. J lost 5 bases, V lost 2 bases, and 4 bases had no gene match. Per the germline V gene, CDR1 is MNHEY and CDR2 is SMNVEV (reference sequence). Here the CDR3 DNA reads TGTGCCAGCAGTTTAGGACAGGGTAATTATGGCTACACCTTC. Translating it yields CASSLGQGNYGYTF.

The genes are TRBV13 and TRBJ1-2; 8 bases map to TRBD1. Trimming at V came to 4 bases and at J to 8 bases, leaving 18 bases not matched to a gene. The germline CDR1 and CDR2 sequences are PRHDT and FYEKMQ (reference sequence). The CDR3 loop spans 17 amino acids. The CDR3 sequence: CASSYPGTGLGGNGYTF. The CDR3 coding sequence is TGTGCCAGCAGCTACCCTGGGACAGGCCTAGGTGGGAACGGCTACACCTTC.